The sequence of this T cell receptor beta chain was determined in a study of T cell repertoires in cytomegalovirus infection. About the research overall: Indications of both CMV infection and matching HLA type were provided by public TCR beta signatures. Study conclusions and caveats: CMV carriers with the relevant HLA were identified by cumulative public TCR beta family frequency. The response measured ex vivo was dominated by TCR beta clonotypes (HLA-C-restricted and CMV-specific).

This clonotype was found once. The target antigen is unknown. From the reads, TCRdb called clonotypes with MiXCR, one entry per CDR3 protein. The sample has under 70,000 distinct CDR3 sequences; 33% are singletons. This clonotype was sampled from a human donor in good health (CMV status not recorded). Some clones in this sample may be carry-over from other donors' samples. Sequenced material: PBMCs, sequenced either directly or after in vitro stimulation (not recorded which).

The CDR3 sequence: CASSLDRTNQPQHF. CDR3 DNA: TGTGCCAGCAGCCTGGACAGAACCAATCAGCCCCAGCATTTT. V gene TRBV2 combines with J gene TRBJ1-5, with D possibly being TRBD1 (6 bases). The V gene's germline CDR1 is SNHLY and CDR2 FYNNEI. Trimming shortened V by 6 bases and J by 3 bases, and 12 bases separated the two germline ends. There are 14 residues in the CDR3.